This entry describes one T cell receptor (beta chain). As processed by the authors: Nucleated cell counts were estimated from reference gene primer amplification. The protocol was immunoSEQ multiplex PCR, while the TCRdb copy is restricted to in-frame clones and leaves out a portion. Clone size and the V and J calls come from that table; the DNA yielded D and trimming. Among 170,000 or so clones, roughly 77% were seen once, and the ten largest hold 6.5% to 8%. The data originate from a study of blood T cell repertoires in COVID-19. At the level of the study: Acute-phase and convalescent COVID-19 samples originated in the United States, Italy and Spain.

The germline V gene encodes CDR1 MNHEY and CDR2 SVGAGI. There are 13 residues in the CDR3. Trimming cost V 0 bases and J 8 bases; bases outside gene matches: 2. Sample: peripheral blood. This chain links TRBV6-5 with TRBJ1-2, with 8 bases fitting TRBD1. The sequence was obtained from a man between 65 and 85 years old with active or convalescent COVID-19. CDR3: CASSYSTGVGYTF. As DNA, the CDR3 is TGTGCCAGCAGTTACTCGACAGGGGTCGGCTACACCTTC.